The sequence of this TCR beta chain was determined in a study of T cell responses to AZD1222 COVID-19 vaccine. Study results and caveats: Baseline antibody screening turned up just six or seven seropositive AZD1222 recipients.

This CDR3 comprises 13 residues. Germline assignment: CDR1 SGDLS and CDR2 YYNGEE. Trimming cost V 5 bases and J 5 bases; bases outside gene matches: 6. As regards this clone: Its antigen is undetermined.

Profiling relied on immunoSEQ multiplex PCR, and the TCRdb table lists in-frame clones only, not all of them. The sample holds 150,000 to 200,000 clones; over 90% are singletons and the top ten take about 2.5%. The sequence was obtained from an adult in good health. Here the sequenced sample was peripheral blood, taken on day 0 of AZD1222 vaccination. The J gene is TRBJ2-5, the V gene TRBV9, with 7 nucleotides matching TRBD1. The CDR3 nucleotides read TGTGCCAGCAGTAGGGGGCGCAGCGAGACCCAGTACTTC. This translates into CASSRGRSETQYF. The full variable domain, completed using reference TRBV9 and TRBJ2-5, is DSGVTQTPKHLITATGQRVTLRCSPRSGDLSVYWYQQSLDQGLQFLIQYYNGEERAKGNILERFSAQQFPDLHSELNLSSLELGDSALYFCASSRGRSETQYFGPGTRLLVL.